Reported below is one T cell receptor beta chain. This entry is derived from a study of cytomegalovirus exposure and HLA in healthy donors. Germline values: CDR1 WNHNN, CDR2 SYGVQD (reference sequence). This CDR3 comprises 11 residues. Deletions cut 2 bases from V and 7 bases from J, with 6 bases between. Both 60 Vbeta primers and 13 Jbeta primers went into the PCR. Sequencing was performed with immunoSEQ multiplex PCR; in TCRdb, only in-frame clones are kept and a portion is missing. This sample has over 200,000 clones, with more than 60% found just once. This TCR came from a woman aged 55-70 years in good health and CMV-seropositive. This rearrangement joins TRBV10-1 to TRBJ2-7; perhaps TRBD2 as D (6 bases). The sample was PBMCs. This CDR3 reads CASSEAGEQYF. The CDR3 region has the DNA TGCGCCAGCAGTGAGGCGGGGGAGCAGTACTTC.